These 22 T cell receptor beta chains were sequenced from one sample in a study of T cell responses to AZD1222 COVID-19 vaccine. The assay was immunoSEQ multiplex PCR, and TCRdb's table has in-frame clones only and misses some. The sample records 100,000 or so clones, approximately 89% being singletons. The material sequenced was peripheral blood, taken 28 days after the second AZD1222 dose. Source of these receptors: an adult who received the AZD1222 COVID-19 vaccine.

The chain uses TRBV29-1 and TRBJ1-2, with D possibly TRBD1 on 5 matching bases. CDR3 length: 12 residues. Germline assignment: CDR1 SQVTM and CDR2 ANQGSEA. Trimming stripped 4 bases from V and 7 bases from J, with 13 bases between. Here the CDR3 reads CSVGGPWTGYTF. Here the CDR3 DNA reads TGCAGCGTTGGGGGCCCCTGGACTGGCTACACCTTC.

This clone has only one observation. The chain links TRBV11-2 to TRBJ1-2, with D tentatively TRBD1 (6 bases). The germline V gene has CDR1 SGHAT and CDR2 FQNNGV. Trimming stripped 4 bases from V and 4 bases from J, with 25 bases between. The CDR3 covers 18 residues. In DNA form, the CDR3 reads TGTGCCAGCAGCTCCCTTAGTTCACAGGGCCCTCTCTTCTATGGCTACACCTTC. It translates to CASSSLSSQGPLFYGYTF.

The chain recombines TRBV18 with TRBJ2-1, with D unclear. This CDR3 is built from 13 residues. With 2 bases removed from V and 6 bases from J, the gap between germline ends came to 8 bases. Germline CDR1 KGHSH, CDR2 LQKENI. CDR3 bases: TGTGCCAGCTCACCATCAAGGGCCAATGAGCAGTTCTTC. It is translated as CASSPSRANEQFF.

The chain joins TRBV29-1 to TRBJ1-1; 8 nucleotides agree with TRBD1. The CDR3 is made up of 14 amino acids. With V trimmed by 7 bases and J by 2 bases, 9 bases remained unmatched. Germline CDR1 is SQVTM and CDR2 is ANQGSEA. Written as DNA, the CDR3 is TGCAGCGCCGACCGGACAGGGATAAACACTGAAGCTTTCTTT. It is translated as CSADRTGINTEAFF.

The rearrangement links TRBV5-1 to TRBJ2-1; a weak D match, TRBD1 (5 bases). Germline V gene lookup returns CDR1 SGHRS and CDR2 YFSETQ. The V end lost 1 base, the J end lost 0 bases, and 11 bases lay between the germline ends. This CDR3 region has 16 residues. CDR3 DNA sequence: TGCGCCAGCAGCTTGAGACAGCGCAGCTCCTACAATGAGCAGTTCTTC. Translating gives CASSLRQRSSYNEQFF.

The chain recombines TRBV30 with TRBJ1-2; 10 nucleotides line up with TRBD1. Per germline, CDR1 GTSNPN and CDR2 SVGIG (reference sequence). This CDR3 spans 13 amino acids. Unmatched junction bases numbered 11, after V lost 8 bases and J lost 8 bases. CDR3 nucleotides: TGTGCCGGTCGGACAGGGGGATATAGGGGCTACACCTTC. Residues: CAGRTGGYRGYTF.

The V and J genes are TRBV7-9 and TRBJ1-1; 7 nucleotides line up with TRBD1. The length of the CDR3 is 12 residues. Germline V gene sequence: CDR1 SEHNR, CDR2 FQNEAQ (reference sequence). Trimming cost V 5 bases and J 6 bases; bases outside gene matches: 3. CDR3 protein: CASSDRVAEAFF. CDR3 sequence (DNA): TGTGCCAGCAGCGACAGGGTGGCTGAAGCTTTCTTT.

J is TRBJ2-7 and V is TRBV6-1; TRBD2 is a possible D gene (5 bases). V was trimmed by 3 bases and J by 2 bases, leaving 11 bases between them. In germline, CDR1 is MNHNS, CDR2 SASEGT. The CDR3 contains 14 residues. The CDR3 coding sequence is TGTGCCAGCAGTGAGGCGGGCGGAACCTACGAGCAGTACTTC. Translated: CASSEAGGTYEQYF.

The chain couples TRBV2 to TRBJ1-5; D unclear. Germline lookup yields CDR1 SNHLY and CDR2 FYNNEI. The V gene lost 7 bases and the J gene lost 0 bases, with 4 bases spanning the gap. This CDR3 comprises 12 residues. CDR3 loop: CASMPSNQPQHF. As DNA, the CDR3 is TGTGCCAGCATGCCTAGCAATCAGCCCCAGCATTTT.

The gene calls are TRBV7-3 and TRBJ1-1; D remains ambiguous. The CDR3 sequence is 14 residues long. Germline CDR1 SGHTA, CDR2 FQGTGA. The V and J ends lost 5 bases and 4 bases respectively, with 14 bases between them. CDR3: CASSLWPETTEAFF. Written as DNA, the CDR3 is TGTGCCAGCAGCCTTTGGCCGGAGACCACTGAAGCTTTCTTT.

This chain connects TRBV4-1 to TRBJ2-2, with D hard to call. Between the trimmed V and J ends, which lost 4 bases and 0 bases, there was a span of 18 bases. The CDR3 consists of 18 residues. Germline CDR1 and CDR2: MGHRA and YSYEKL. As DNA, the CDR3 is TGCGCCAGCAGCCTCCCTGAGTTTGGCCTAGCGAACACCGGGGAGCTGTTTTTT. Translated, it gives CASSLPEFGLANTGELFF.

This chain joins TRBV10-3 and TRBJ2-1; the D gene is possibly TRBD1 (6 bases). The V end lost 1 base, the J end lost 0 bases, and 13 bases lay between the germline ends. The CDR3 has 17 residues. CDR1 is ENHRY and CDR2 is SYGVKD in the germline V gene. CDR3 DNA sequence: TGTGCCATCAGTGAGTGGGGGCAGGGGAGCTCCTACAATGAGCAGTTCTTC. Translation: CAISEWGQGSSYNEQFF.

The table lists this clone with a count of one. The V call is TRBV11-3, the J call TRBJ2-3; TRBD1 might be the D (6 bases). V was shortened by 7 bases and J by 0 bases, with 8 bases between the two germline ends. Germline V lookup: CDR1 SGHNT, CDR2 YENEEA. The CDR3 is 13 amino acids. The CDR3 coding sequence is TGTGCCAGCACGGGACACAGCACAGATACGCAGTATTTT. This sequence encodes CASTGHSTDTQYF.

The chain carries TRBV11-2 and TRBJ2-2; D might be TRBD1 (5 bases). Trimming pared 2 bases from V and 0 bases from J, leaving 10 bases between. Germline CDR1 SGHAT, CDR2 FQNNGV. This CDR3 spans 16 amino acids. The CDR3 loop is CASSLITGANTGELFF. In nucleotides, the CDR3 is TGTGCCAGCAGCTTAATTACAGGCGCGAACACCGGGGAGCTGTTTTTT. The whole variable domain, filled in from reference TRBV11-2 and TRBJ2-2, reads EAGVAQSPRYKIIEKRQSVAFWCNPISGHATLYWYQQILGQGPKLLIQFQNNGVVDDSQLPKDRFSAERLKGVDSTLKIQPAKLEDSAVYLCASSLITGANTGELFFGEGSRLTVL.

V is TRBV25-1 and J is TRBJ1-4, with D possibly being TRBD1 (6 bases). The germline V and J ends were trimmed by 8 bases and 4 bases, with 17 bases remaining between them. CDR1 and CDR2 (germline): MGHDK, SYGVNS. The CDR3 covers 15 residues. The CDR3 reads CASGGPGRDNEKLFF. CDR3 bases: TGTGCCAGCGGGGGGCCCGGCAGGGATAATGAAAAACTGTTTTTT.

The V gene is TRBV28, the J gene TRBJ1-4; D ambiguous. The CDR3 loop spans 14 amino acids. The germline CDR1 and CDR2 sequences are MDHEN and SYDVKM. Trimming cost V 7 bases and J 5 bases, with 14 bases left between them. The CDR3 nucleotides are TGTGCCAGCACCTCCGGCGGACTAAATGAAAAACTGTTTTTT. Translating gives CASTSGGLNEKLFF.

The chain is built from TRBV19 and TRBJ2-2; 8 nucleotides agree with TRBD1. This CDR3 contains 15 residues. Per germline, CDR1 LNHDA and CDR2 SQIVND (reference sequence). Germline trimming cut 6 bases from V and 4 bases from J; bases unmatched to any gene: 7. The chain's CDR3 is CASRFGTGATGELFF. The DNA for the CDR3 is TGTGCCAGTAGATTTGGGACAGGCGCCACCGGGGAGCTGTTTTTT.

This clone occurred a few times. V gene TRBV10-3 combines with J gene TRBJ2-7; the D gene is possibly TRBD2 (5 bases). CDR1 is ENHRY and CDR2 is SYGVKD in the germline V gene. The V end was cut by 5 bases, the J end by 3 bases, with 14 bases between. The CDR3 runs 14 residues. The DNA for the CDR3 is TGTGCCATCAGTCGGTACGGAACTAGCTACGAGCAGTACTTC. This gives the protein CAISRYGTSYEQYF.

The chain has TRBV5-1 and TRBJ2-3; D could derive from TRBD1 or TRBD2 (5 bases each). Germline-derived CDR1 and CDR2 are SGHRS and YFSETQ. CDR3 length: 14 amino acids. Trimming left V 6 bases short and J 0 bases short, with 11 bases between. CDR3 loop: CASTWGMSTDTQYF. The CDR3 nucleotides read TGCGCCAGCACCTGGGGGATGAGCACAGATACGCAGTATTTT.

V is TRBV5-5 and J is TRBJ2-1; tentative D call: TRBD2 (6 bases). Germline lookup yields CDR1 SGHKS and CDR2 YYEKEE (reference sequence). V lost 4 bases and J lost 6, with 23 bases in between. The CDR3 sequence is 17 residues long. In DNA form, the CDR3 reads TGTGCCAGCAGCCCCGGGACTTTCACCGCGGCGCTCAATGAGCAGTTCTTC. Amino acid sequence: CASSPGTFTAALNEQFF. Full variable domain (outside the CDR3, taken from reference TRBV5-5 and TRBJ2-1): DAGVTQSPTHLIKTRGQQVTLRCSPISGHKSVSWYQQVLGQGPQFIFQYYEKEERGRGNFPDRFSARQFPNYSSELNVNALLLGDSALYLCASSPGTFTAALNEQFFGPGTRLTVL.

This clone is a singleton in its sample. This chain connects TRBV3-1 (or the pseudogene TRBV3-2) to TRBJ2-1, with D possibly TRBD1 on 5 matching bases. Germline CDR1 is LGHDT and CDR2 is YNNKEL (reference sequence). Trimming shortened V by 4 bases and J by 15 bases, and 16 bases separated the two germline ends. The CDR3 is 12 residues long. CDR3 bases: TGTGCCAGCAGCCCCAGGGTGGGCCACACGTTCTTC. Its protein product is CASSPRVGHTFF.

The CDR3 DNA sequence: TGTGCTAGTGGTTTGGTACGGGCGACAGGCCTAGGGAATGAGCAGTTCTTC. Its translation is CASGLVRATGLGNEQFF. The V gene is TRBV12-5, the J gene TRBJ2-1, with TRBD1 as a possible D gene (6 bases). The CDR3 spans 17 residues. Germline CDR1 reads LGHNT; CDR2 reads FRNRAP. V shed 0 bases and J shed 7 bases, with 19 bases lying between them.